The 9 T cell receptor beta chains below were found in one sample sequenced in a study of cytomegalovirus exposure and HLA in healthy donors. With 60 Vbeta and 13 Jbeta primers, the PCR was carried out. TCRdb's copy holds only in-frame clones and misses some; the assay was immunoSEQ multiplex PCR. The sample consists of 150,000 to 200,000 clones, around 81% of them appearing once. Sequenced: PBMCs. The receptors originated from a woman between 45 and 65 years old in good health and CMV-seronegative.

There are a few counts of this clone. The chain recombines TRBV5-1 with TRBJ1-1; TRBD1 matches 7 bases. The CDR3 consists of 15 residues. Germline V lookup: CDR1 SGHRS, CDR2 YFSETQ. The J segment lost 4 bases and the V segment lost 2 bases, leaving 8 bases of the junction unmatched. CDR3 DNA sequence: TGCGCCAGCAGCTTAGTGAGGACAGGCCGCACTGAAGCTTTCTTT. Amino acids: CASSLVRTGRTEAFF.

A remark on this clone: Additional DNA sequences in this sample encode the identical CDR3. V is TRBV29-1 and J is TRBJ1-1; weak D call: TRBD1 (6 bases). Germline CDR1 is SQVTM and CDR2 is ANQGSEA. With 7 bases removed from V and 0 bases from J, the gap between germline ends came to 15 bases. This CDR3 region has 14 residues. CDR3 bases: TGCAGCGCAACAGGGAGGGGGGTGAACACTGAAGCTTTCTTT. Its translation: CSATGRGVNTEAFF.

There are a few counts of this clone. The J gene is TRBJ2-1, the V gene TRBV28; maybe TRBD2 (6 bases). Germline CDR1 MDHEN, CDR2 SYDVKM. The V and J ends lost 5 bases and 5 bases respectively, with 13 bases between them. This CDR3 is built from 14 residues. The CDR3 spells CASSPRRDHNEQFF. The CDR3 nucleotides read TGTGCCAGCAGTCCCCGGCGGGACCACAATGAGCAGTTCTTC.

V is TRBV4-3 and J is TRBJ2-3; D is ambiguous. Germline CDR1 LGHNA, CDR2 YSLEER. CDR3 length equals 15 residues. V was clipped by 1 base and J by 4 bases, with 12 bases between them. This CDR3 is CASSQGPGPADTQYF. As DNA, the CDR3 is TGCGCCAGCAGCCAAGGTCCAGGTCCCGCAGATACGCAGTATTTT.

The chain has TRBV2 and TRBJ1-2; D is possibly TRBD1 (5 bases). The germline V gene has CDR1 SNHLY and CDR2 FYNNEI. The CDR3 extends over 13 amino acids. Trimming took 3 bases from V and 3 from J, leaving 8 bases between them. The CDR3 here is CASSDGGDYGYTF. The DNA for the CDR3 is TGTGCCAGCAGTGATGGGGGGGACTATGGCTACACCTTC.

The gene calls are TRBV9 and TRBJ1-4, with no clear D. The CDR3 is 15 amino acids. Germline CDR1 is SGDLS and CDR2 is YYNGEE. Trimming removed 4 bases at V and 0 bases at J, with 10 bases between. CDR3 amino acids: CASSPRQSTNEKLFF. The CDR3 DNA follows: TGTGCCAGCAGCCCCCGACAATCAACTAATGAAAAACTGTTTTTT.

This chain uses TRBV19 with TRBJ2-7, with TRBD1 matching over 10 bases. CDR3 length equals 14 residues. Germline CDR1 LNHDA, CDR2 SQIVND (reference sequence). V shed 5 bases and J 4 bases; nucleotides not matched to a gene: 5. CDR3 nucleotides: TGTGCCAGTAGTCCTTGGGACAGGGGATACGAGCAGTACTTC. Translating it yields CASSPWDRGYEQYF. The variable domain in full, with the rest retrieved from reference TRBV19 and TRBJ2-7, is DGGITQSPKYLFRKEGQNVTLSCEQNLNHDAMYWYRQDPGQGLRLIYYSQIVNDFQKGDIAEGYSVSREKKESFPLTVTSAQKNPTAFYLCASSPWDRGYEQYFGPGTRLTVT.

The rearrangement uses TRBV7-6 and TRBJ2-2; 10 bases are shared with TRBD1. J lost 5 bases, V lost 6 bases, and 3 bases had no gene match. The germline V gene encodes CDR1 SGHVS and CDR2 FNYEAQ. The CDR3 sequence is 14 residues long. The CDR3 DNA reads TGTGCCAGCAGTATGGGACAGGGGACCGGGGAGCTGTTTTTT. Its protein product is CASSMGQGTGELFF.

For the CDR3, the DNA is TGTGCGGCAGGGGGAGAGAGTTCGGTGAACACCGGGGAGCTGTTTTTT. It codes for CAAGGESSVNTGELFF. This chain links TRBV2 with TRBJ2-2; 7 bases align to TRBD1. Per germline, CDR1 SNHLY and CDR2 FYNNEI. This CDR3 has 16 amino acids.